Shown below are 22 T cell receptor beta chains from a single sample sequenced in a study of CD4+ T cells in melanoma. Only in-frame clones appear in the TCRdb table, and some are missing; sequencing was by immunoSEQ multiplex PCR. This repertoire shows about 55,000 clones, roughly three quarters found once; its top ten account for under 5.5%. Sequenced: tumor tissue. The receptors were sampled from a human donor with melanoma.

The rearrangement uses TRBV11-2 and TRBJ1-2; the match to TRBD1 covers 7 bases. The CDR3 is made up of 17 amino acids. Trimming took 2 bases from V and 1 from J; bases not matched to a gene: 10. Germline CDR1 reads SGHAT; CDR2 reads FQNNGV. The CDR3: CASSLPSTGRVNYGYTF. CDR3 DNA sequence: TGTGCCAGCAGCTTACCGTCGACAGGGAGAGTTAACTATGGCTACACCTTC.

The chain uses TRBV11-2 and TRBJ1-4; maybe TRBD1 (6 bases). This CDR3 is 14 amino acids long. The germline V and J ends were trimmed by 4 bases and 8 bases, with 14 bases remaining between them. Per the germline V gene, CDR1 is SGHAT and CDR2 is FQNNGV. CDR3 nucleotides: TGTGCCAGCAGCTCCAGGGGCGGGCAGGAAAAACTGTTTTTT. It translates to CASSSRGGQEKLFF.

This chain links TRBV29-1 with TRBJ1-5, with a possible D match to TRBD1 (5 bases). From germline, CDR1 is SQVTM and CDR2 ANQGSEA. This CDR3 spans 15 amino acids. The V and J ends lost 3 bases and 4 bases respectively, with 16 bases between them. The CDR3 is CSVDVWAGNNQPQHF. In nucleotides, the CDR3 is TGCAGCGTTGACGTTTGGGCAGGGAATAATCAGCCCCAGCATTTT.

J is TRBJ2-1 and V is TRBV4-1; 12 bases map to TRBD1. Per the germline V gene, CDR1 is MGHRA and CDR2 is YSYEKL. CDR3 length: 17 residues. J gave up 4 bases and V 2 bases, and 6 bases lay outside the gene matches. CDR3 coding DNA: TGCGCCAGCAGCCAAATAACGGGACAGGGGGCGTACAATGAGCAGTTCTTC. Encoded protein: CASSQITGQGAYNEQFF.

This sequence joins TRBV19 and TRBJ2-1, with a tentative D call TRBD1 (6 bases). Germline V gives CDR1 LNHDA, CDR2 SQIVND (reference sequence). The CDR3 is made up of 14 amino acids. With 7 bases removed from V and 3 bases from J, the gap between germline ends came to 13 bases. CDR3 DNA sequence: TGTGCCAGTACCCCGGGACATTTCTACAATGAGCAGTTCTTC. Translation: CASTPGHFYNEQFF.

CDR3 DNA sequence: TGTGCCAGCAGTTCAGGGGCTCAGCCCCAGCATTTT. Translating gives CASSSGAQPQHF. The chain employs TRBV6-5 and TRBJ1-5; D may be TRBD1 (6 bases). Germline V lookup: CDR1 MNHEY, CDR2 SVGAGI. The CDR3 spans 12 residues. Trimming removed 4 bases at V and 6 bases at J, with 7 bases between.

The V and J genes are TRBV7-6 and TRBJ2-5; no clear D gene. This CDR3 spans 15 amino acids. V was trimmed by 5 bases and J by 1 base, leaving 14 bases between them. The V gene's germline CDR1 is SGHVS and CDR2 FNYEAQ. Here the CDR3 reads CASSLSGSAQETQYF. The CDR3 coding sequence is TGTGCCAGCAGCCTTAGTGGGTCCGCCCAAGAGACCCAGTACTTC.

This rearrangement joins TRBV6-5 to TRBJ1-1; 8 positions agree with TRBD1. The trim removed 5 bases at V and 8 bases at J, leaving 4 bases unmatched. The CDR3 runs to 12 residues. CDR1 and CDR2 (germline): MNHEY, SVGAGI. CDR3 loop: CASSDRGGEAFF. CDR3 sequence (DNA): TGTGCCAGCAGTGACAGGGGCGGCGAAGCTTTCTTT.

The chain is built from TRBV10-3 and TRBJ1-2, with TRBD1 matching 7 bases. CDR3 length: 17 residues. V gave up 5 bases and J gave up 4 bases; unmatched junction bases: 16. From germline, CDR1 is ENHRY and CDR2 SYGVKD. As DNA, the CDR3 is TGTGCCATCAGTCTAGACTCCGGGACAGCTAATACCTATGGCTACACCTTC. This gives the protein CAISLDSGTANTYGYTF.

Here the CDR3 reads CAGQEFGEKLFF. DNA of the CDR3: TGTGCCGGACAAGAGTTTGGTGAAAAACTGTTTTTT. This sequence joins TRBV27 and TRBJ1-4, with TRBD1 as a possible D gene (5 bases). Trimming removed 11 bases from V and 7 bases from J, with 14 bases in between. CDR3 length equals 12 residues. Germline-derived CDR1 and CDR2 are MNHEY and SMNVEV (reference sequence).

In the case of this clone: A much larger clone differs by one base, so this may be a read error. This sequence joins TRBV7-3 and TRBJ1-1; no clear D. CDR1 is SGHTA, CDR2 FQGTGA, per germline. V gave up 3 bases and J gave up 2 bases, with 4 bases separating them. The CDR3 contains 12 residues. CDR3 region: CASSFGNTEAFF. The DNA for the CDR3 is TGTGCCAGCAGCTTTGGCAACACTGAAGCTTTCTTT.

This rearrangement joins TRBV5-6 to TRBJ1-2; 9 bases line up with TRBD1. From germline, CDR1 is SGHDT and CDR2 YYEEEE. The J segment lost 4 bases and the V segment lost 0 bases, leaving 4 bases of the junction unmatched. The CDR3 sequence is 15 residues long. CDR3 region: CASSLGTGVGYGYTF. The DNA of the CDR3 is TGTGCCAGCAGCTTGGGGACAGGGGTAGGCTATGGCTACACCTTC.

V and J are TRBV9 and TRBJ1-1; D not resolved. Trimming took off 0 bases at V and 3 bases at J, with 6 bases between the two ends. The CDR3 consists of 13 residues. Germline V gives CDR1 SGDLS, CDR2 YYNGEE. CDR3 nucleotides: TGTGCCAGCAGCGTAGAGGGCCACACTGAAGCTTTCTTT. This sequence encodes CASSVEGHTEAFF.

As regards this clone: Additional DNA sequences in this sample encode the identical CDR3. The genes are TRBV4-1 and TRBJ1-3, with D unclear. Trimming took off 1 base at V and 0 bases at J, with 7 bases between the two ends. The CDR3 length is 15 residues. Germline values: CDR1 MGHRA, CDR2 YSYEKL. CDR3 bases: TGCGCCAGCAGCCAAGTGGGCAGCTCTGGAAACACCATATATTTT. This codes for CASSQVGSSGNTIYF.

The genes are TRBV4-1 and TRBJ1-4, with D unclear. With 1 base removed from V and 0 bases from J, the gap between germline ends came to 6 bases. The CDR3 consists of 15 residues. Germline V lookup: CDR1 MGHRA, CDR2 YSYEKL. The CDR3 DNA is TGCGCCAGCAGCCAAGCCGGTGCAACTAATGAAAAACTGTTTTTT. Its protein is CASSQAGATNEKLFF.

This clone is medium-sized (0.01 to 0.1%) within its sample. The rearrangement links TRBV30 to TRBJ2-7; the D is unclear. V lost 2 bases to trimming and J lost 0 bases, with 11 bases between them. Germline V lookup: CDR1 GTSNPN, CDR2 SVGIG (reference sequence). The CDR3 is 14 amino acids. The CDR3 reads CAWSRRINSYEQYF. CDR3 sequence (DNA): TGTGCCTGGAGTCGGCGGATCAACTCCTACGAGCAGTACTTC.

This clone has at least ten counts. This chain uses TRBV2 with TRBJ2-3, with D perhaps matching TRBD2 (6 bases). CDR3 length: 13 amino acids. V was cut by 4 bases and J by 5 bases, with 10 bases left in between. Germline CDR1 reads SNHLY; CDR2 reads FYNNEI. In nucleotides, the CDR3 is TGTGCCAGCAGTGTTGGAGGGCAAGATACGCAGTATTTT. Amino acids: CASSVGGQDTQYF.

This clone was recorded only once. V gene TRBV4-3 combines with J gene TRBJ2-3; perhaps D is TRBD1 or TRBD2 (5 bases each). The germline V gene has CDR1 LGHNA and CDR2 YSLEER. V shed 2 bases and J shed 1 base, with 13 bases lying between them. This CDR3 region has 16 residues. The CDR3, as DNA: TGCGCCAGCAGCCAAATCCGAGGGGATGGCACAGATACGCAGTATTTT. Protein sequence: CASSQIRGDGTDTQYF.

The gene calls are TRBV28 and TRBJ1-6; unclear D gene. The V end was cut by 8 bases, the J end by 0 bases, with 8 bases between. Germline V gene data show CDR1 as MDHEN and CDR2 as SYDVKM. There are 14 residues in the CDR3. CDR3 loop: CASRASSYNSPLHF. CDR3 bases: TGTGCCAGCCGGGCGAGCTCCTATAATTCACCCCTCCACTTT.

V is TRBV6-1 and J is TRBJ1-2; D gene uncertain. Germline-derived CDR1 and CDR2 are MNHNS and SASEGT. Trimming stripped 1 base from V and 0 bases from J, with 6 bases between. The CDR3 runs to 14 residues. CDR3 nucleotide sequence: TGTGCCAGCAGTGAAGGGTCAGCTAACTATGGCTACACCTTC. Its protein is CASSEGSANYGYTF.

V usage is TRBV20-1 and J usage is TRBJ2-7; D gene ambiguous. Trimming took 3 bases from V and 4 from J, leaving 7 bases between them. CDR3 length: 11 amino acids. CDR1 and CDR2 from the germline V gene are DFQATT and SNEGSKA (reference sequence). CDR3 sequence (DNA): TGCAGTGCTAGGGCACAATACGAGCAGTACTTC. Its protein is CSARAQYEQYF.

The chain recombines TRBV5-5 with TRBJ2-7; 9 nucleotides align to TRBD1. The CDR3 is made up of 15 amino acids. The V gene end was trimmed by 0 bases and the J gene end by 2 bases; junction bases not matched to a gene: 3. Per the germline V gene, CDR1 is SGHKS and CDR2 is YYEKEE (reference sequence). DNA of the CDR3: TGTGCCAGCAGCTTGGGACAGGGGGGGACCTACGAGCAGTACTTC. Residues: CASSLGQGGTYEQYF.